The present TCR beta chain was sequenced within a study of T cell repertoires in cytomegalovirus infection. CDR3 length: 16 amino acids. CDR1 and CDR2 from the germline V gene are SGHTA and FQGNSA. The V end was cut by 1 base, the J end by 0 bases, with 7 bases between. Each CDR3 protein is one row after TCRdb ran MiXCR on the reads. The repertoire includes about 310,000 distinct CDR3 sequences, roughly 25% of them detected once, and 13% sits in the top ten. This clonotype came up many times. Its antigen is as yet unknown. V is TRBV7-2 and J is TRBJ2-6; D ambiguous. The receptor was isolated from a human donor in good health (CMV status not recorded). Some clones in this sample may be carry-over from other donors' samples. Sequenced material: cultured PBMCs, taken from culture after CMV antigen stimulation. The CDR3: CASSLGPNSGANVLTF. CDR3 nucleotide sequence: TGTGCCAGCAGCTTAGGGCCTAACTCTGGGGCCAACGTCCTGACTTTC.